The 5 T cell receptor beta chains listed next were all sequenced from one sample in a study of T cell responses to AZD1222 COVID-19 vaccine. Using immunoSEQ multiplex PCR, the repertoire was profiled, and TCRdb retains in-frame clones only, with some absent. Of some 190,000 clones in the sample, around 91% were seen once. The material sequenced was peripheral blood, taken on day 0 of AZD1222 vaccination. These receptors originate from an adult in good health.

This chain joins TRBV7-6 and TRBJ1-5; TRBD1 matches at 9 bases. CDR3 size: 16 residues. V lost 5 bases to trimming and J lost 0 bases; unmatched junction nucleotides: 5. Germline V gives CDR1 SGHVS, CDR2 FNYEAQ. This CDR3 is CASSTGQGLSNQPQHF. The CDR3 DNA sequence: TGTGCCAGCAGCACCGGACAGGGGCTTAGCAATCAGCCCCAGCATTTT. Full variable domain (missing parts from reference TRBV7-6 and TRBJ1-5): GAGVSQSPRYKVTKRGQDVALRCDPISGHVSLYWYRQALGQGPEFLTYFNYEAQQDKSGLPNDRFSAERPEGSISTLTIQRTEQRDSAMYRCASSTGQGLSNQPQHFGDGTRLSIL.

This rearrangement joins TRBV2 to TRBJ2-7; D uncertain. The germline V gene has CDR1 SNHLY and CDR2 FYNNEI. CDR3 length equals 11 residues. Trimming cost V 4 bases and J 6 bases, with 7 bases left between them. DNA of the CDR3: TGTGCCAGCAGTGTCGGCAGCGAGCAGTACTTC. Its translation: CASSVGSEQYF.

The chain couples TRBV21-1 to TRBJ2-7; TRBD1 reflects the table's D call only, with no check against the DNA. TRBV21-1 is labeled a pseudogene. The CDR3 has 16 amino acids. Written as DNA, the CDR3 is TGTGCCAGCAGCATCAGCCCCCGGGACAGTAGATACGAGCAGTACTTC. The encoded protein is CASSISPRDSRYEQYF.

The chain couples TRBV29-1 to TRBJ1-1; D uncertain. The V and J ends lost 3 bases and 7 bases respectively, with 15 bases between them. This CDR3 has 13 amino acids. CDR1 is SQVTM, CDR2 ANQGSEA, per germline. CDR3 nucleotide sequence: TGCAGCGTTGACAAGACGAAGGACGGTGAAGCTTTCTTT. Its protein product is CSVDKTKDGEAFF.

The V gene is TRBV7-2, the J gene TRBJ1-2; D gene uncertain. Germline V CDR1 and CDR2: SGHTA, FQGNSA. Between the trimmed V and J ends, which lost 0 bases and 8 bases, there was a span of 10 bases. This CDR3 has 13 amino acids. This CDR3 is CASSLATSSGYTF. In DNA form, the CDR3 reads TGTGCCAGCAGCTTAGCTACCTCTTCAGGCTACACCTTC.